The 9 T cell receptor beta chains below all came from one sample that was sequenced in a study of cytomegalovirus exposure and HLA in healthy donors. This PCR relied on a set of 60 Vbeta primers and 13 Jbeta primers. Generated by immunoSEQ multiplex PCR, the TCRdb table keeps only in-frame clones and is missing some. Of approximately 89,000 clones detected, roughly 85% appear once; the ten largest clones hold 6.5% to 9%. The sequenced sample consisted of PBMCs. These receptors all come from a man aged 35 to 55 in good health and CMV-seropositive.

The chain uses TRBV30 and TRBJ2-7; 11 positions match TRBD1. Germline V gene data show CDR1 as GTSNPN and CDR2 as SVGIG (reference sequence). This CDR3 is built from 14 residues. J was trimmed by 6 bases and V by 0 bases; bases with no gene match: 4. CDR3 bases: TGTGCCTGGAGTGTCGGGACAGGGGGGTCCGAGCAGTACTTC. Encoded protein: CAWSVGTGGSEQYF.

This clone was observed once. The chain recombines TRBV6-5 with TRBJ2-7, with a possible D match to TRBD2 (6 bases). The CDR3 sequence is 15 residues long. The germline V gene has CDR1 MNHEY and CDR2 SVGAGI. V shed 2 bases and J shed 2 bases, with 13 bases lying between them. CDR3 nucleotides: TGTGCCAGCAGTTACATGGCGGGAAGAGCCTACGAGCAGTACTTC. Translation: CASSYMAGRAYEQYF.

V usage is TRBV18 and J usage is TRBJ1-1, with D possibly being TRBD1 (5 bases). Looked up from germline, CDR1 is KGHSH and CDR2 is LQKENI. The CDR3 extends over 16 amino acids. Trimming stripped 1 base from V and 3 bases from J, with 15 bases between. The CDR3 loop reads CASSPRPPGSYTEAFF. The CDR3 bases are TGTGCCAGCTCACCACGTCCGCCAGGGTCTTACACTGAAGCTTTCTTT.

The chain carries TRBV19 and TRBJ1-1, with a tentative D call TRBD1 (5 bases). The length of the CDR3 is 16 residues. Germline V lookup: CDR1 LNHDA, CDR2 SQIVND (reference sequence). Between the trimmed V and J ends, which lost 3 bases and 2 bases, there was a span of 16 bases. CDR3 nucleotides: TGTGCCAGTAGTATTAGGGGCGGCGGATCTAACACTGAAGCTTTCTTT. Translated, it gives CASSIRGGGSNTEAFF.

The CDR3 bases are TGTGCCAGCAGCTGGCTAGCGGGGGCTAGCACAGATACGCAGTATTTT. It codes for CASSWLAGASTDTQYF. V gene TRBV13 combines with J gene TRBJ2-3, with 10 bases fitting TRBD2. Trimming at V came to 4 bases and at J to 0 bases, leaving 4 bases not matched to a gene. This CDR3 has 16 residues. Germline V gene lookup returns CDR1 PRHDT and CDR2 FYEKMQ (reference sequence).

This chain links TRBV7-2 with TRBJ2-5; 9 bases are shared with TRBD2. The CDR3 sequence is 13 residues long. CDR1 and CDR2 from the germline V gene are SGHTA and FQGNSA. V gave up 5 bases and J gave up 4 bases; unmatched junction bases: 2. The CDR3 protein is CASSVGLAETQYF. CDR3 bases: TGTGCCAGCAGCGTGGGACTAGCAGAGACCCAGTACTTC.

As concerns this clone: The germline gene is not matched at one end of the junction; a read error may be the cause. The chain recombines TRBV7-9 with TRBJ2-3; tentatively, D is TRBD2 (5 bases). The CDR3 runs to 16 residues. In germline, CDR1 is SEHNR, CDR2 FQNEAQ (reference sequence). The CDR3 is CSSSLARSYNQDTQYF. CDR3 in DNA: TGTTCCAGCAGCTTAGCGCGGTCTTACAATCAGGATACGCAGTATTTT.

The chain uses TRBV6-6 and TRBJ2-7; 8 positions agree with TRBD2. J gave up 2 bases and V 2 bases, and 5 bases lay outside the gene matches. The CDR3 covers 15 residues. Germline V gene data show CDR1 as MNHNY and CDR2 as SVGAGI (reference sequence). CDR3 nucleotides: TGTGCCAGCAGTTACGCCGGGAGGGATACCTACGAGCAGTACTTC. Amino acid sequence: CASSYAGRDTYEQYF.

The chain is built from TRBV14 and TRBJ2-7; 12 bases are a match to TRBD2. Germline lookup yields CDR1 SGHDN and CDR2 FVKESK. This CDR3 has 18 amino acids. Trimming cost V 0 bases and J 5 bases; bases outside gene matches: 11. As DNA, the CDR3 is TGTGCCAGCAGCCAAGATTCTGGGACTAGCGGGTTGGGGAACGAGCAGTACTTC. Its translation is CASSQDSGTSGLGNEQYF.